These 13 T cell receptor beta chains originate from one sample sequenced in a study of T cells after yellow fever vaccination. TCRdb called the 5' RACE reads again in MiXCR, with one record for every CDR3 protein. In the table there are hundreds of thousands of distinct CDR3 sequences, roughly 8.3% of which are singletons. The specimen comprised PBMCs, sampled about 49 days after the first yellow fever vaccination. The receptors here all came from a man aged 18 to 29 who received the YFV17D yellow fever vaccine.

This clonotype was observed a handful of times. The CDR3 is CASSFRVWATNEKLFF. As DNA, the CDR3 is TGTGCCAGCAGCTTTAGGGTCTGGGCAACTAATGAAAAACTGTTTTTT. V gene TRBV7-8 combines with J gene TRBJ1-4; D unclear. V lost 3 bases and J 0 bases, leaving 11 bases between the germline ends. This CDR3 comprises 16 residues. Germline-derived CDR1 and CDR2 are SGHVS and FQNEAQ.

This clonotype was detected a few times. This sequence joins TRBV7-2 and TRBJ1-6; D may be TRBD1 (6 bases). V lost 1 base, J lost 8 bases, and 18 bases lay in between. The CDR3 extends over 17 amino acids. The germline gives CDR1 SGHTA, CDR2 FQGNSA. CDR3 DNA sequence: TGTGCCAGCAGCTTAGTAGGGGGGGCCAGTCCTGATTCACCCCTCCACTTT. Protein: CASSLVGGASPDSPLHF.

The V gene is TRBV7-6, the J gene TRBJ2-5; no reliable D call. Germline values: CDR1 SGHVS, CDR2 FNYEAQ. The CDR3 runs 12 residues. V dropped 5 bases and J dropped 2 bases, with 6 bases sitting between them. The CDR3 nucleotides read TGTGCCAGCAGCGAAACGCAAGAGACCCAGTACTTC. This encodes CASSETQETQYF. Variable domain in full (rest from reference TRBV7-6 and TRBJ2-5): GAGVSQSPRYKVTKRGQDVALRCDPISGHVSLYWYRQALGQGPEFLTYFNYEAQQDKSGLPNDRFSAERPEGSISTLTIQRTEQRDSAMYRCASSETQETQYFGPGTRLLVL.

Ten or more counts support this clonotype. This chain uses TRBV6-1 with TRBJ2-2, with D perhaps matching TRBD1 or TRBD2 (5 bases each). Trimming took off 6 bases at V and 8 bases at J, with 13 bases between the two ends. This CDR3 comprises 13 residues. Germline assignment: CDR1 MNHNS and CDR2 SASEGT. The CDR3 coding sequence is TGTGCCAGCAGCCCAGGGTGGGAGGGGGAGCTGTTTTTT. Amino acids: CASSPGWEGELFF.

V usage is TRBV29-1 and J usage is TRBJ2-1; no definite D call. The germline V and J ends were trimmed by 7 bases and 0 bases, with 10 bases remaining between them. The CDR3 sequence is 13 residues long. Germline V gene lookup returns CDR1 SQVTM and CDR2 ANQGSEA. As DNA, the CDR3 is TGCAGCGAAACAGAGAGCTCCTACAATGAGCAGTTCTTC. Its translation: CSETESSYNEQFF.

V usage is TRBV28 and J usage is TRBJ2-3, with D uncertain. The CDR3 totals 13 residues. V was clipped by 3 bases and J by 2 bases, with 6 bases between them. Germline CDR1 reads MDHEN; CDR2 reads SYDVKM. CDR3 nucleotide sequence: TGTGCCAGCAGTTTTAGGGCCACAGATACGCAGTATTTT. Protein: CASSFRATDTQYF.

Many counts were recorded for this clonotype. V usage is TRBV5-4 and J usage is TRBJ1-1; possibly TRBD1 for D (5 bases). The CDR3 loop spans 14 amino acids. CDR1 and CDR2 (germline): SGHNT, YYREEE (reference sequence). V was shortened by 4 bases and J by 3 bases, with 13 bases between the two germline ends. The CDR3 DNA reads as TGTGCCAGCAGCGACGGGACGCTGTACACTGAAGCTTTCTTT. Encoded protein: CASSDGTLYTEAFF.

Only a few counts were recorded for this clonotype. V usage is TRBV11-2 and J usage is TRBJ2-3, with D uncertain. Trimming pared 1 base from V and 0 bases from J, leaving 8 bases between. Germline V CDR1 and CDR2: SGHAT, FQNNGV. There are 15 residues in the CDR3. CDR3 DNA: TGTGCCAGCAGCTTAGTGGGTCGTAGCACAGATACGCAGTATTTT. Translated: CASSLVGRSTDTQYF.

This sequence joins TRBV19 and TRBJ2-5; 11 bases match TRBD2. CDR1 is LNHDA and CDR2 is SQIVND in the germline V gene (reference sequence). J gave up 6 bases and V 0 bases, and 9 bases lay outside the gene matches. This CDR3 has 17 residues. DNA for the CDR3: TGTGCCAGTAGTATAGATGCCGGGACTAGCGGTCGGAAGACCCAGTACTTC. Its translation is CASSIDAGTSGRKTQYF. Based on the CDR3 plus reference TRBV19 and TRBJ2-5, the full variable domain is DGGITQSPKYLFRKEGQNVTLSCEQNLNHDAMYWYRQDPGQGLRLIYYSQIVNDFQKGDIAEGYSVSREKKESFPLTVTSAQKNPTAFYLCASSIDAGTSGRKTQYFGPGTRLLVL.

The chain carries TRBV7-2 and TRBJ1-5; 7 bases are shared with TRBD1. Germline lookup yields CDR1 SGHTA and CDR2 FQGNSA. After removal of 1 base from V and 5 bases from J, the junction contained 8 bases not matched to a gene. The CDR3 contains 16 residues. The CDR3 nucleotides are TGTGCCAGCAGCTTAGAGGTGAGGGGGCTCCATCAGCCCCAGCATTTT. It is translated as CASSLEVRGLHQPQHF.

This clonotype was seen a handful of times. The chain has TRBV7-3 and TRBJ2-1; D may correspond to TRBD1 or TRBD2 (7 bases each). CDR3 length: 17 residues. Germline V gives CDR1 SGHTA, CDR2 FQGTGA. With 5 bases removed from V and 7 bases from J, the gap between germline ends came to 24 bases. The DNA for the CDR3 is TGTGCCAGCAGCCTACAACCCGGGGAGGGGGCGATTAATGAGCAGTTCTTC. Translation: CASSLQPGEGAINEQFF.

The CDR3: CASWQEPNTGELFF. Here the CDR3 DNA reads TGTGCCAGCTGGCAGGAACCGAACACCGGGGAGCTGTTTTTT. J is TRBJ2-2 and V is TRBV2; D not resolved. The CDR3 extends over 14 amino acids. The germline V gene encodes CDR1 SNHLY and CDR2 FYNNEI. Between the trimmed V and J ends, which lost 8 bases and 0 bases, there was a span of 10 bases.

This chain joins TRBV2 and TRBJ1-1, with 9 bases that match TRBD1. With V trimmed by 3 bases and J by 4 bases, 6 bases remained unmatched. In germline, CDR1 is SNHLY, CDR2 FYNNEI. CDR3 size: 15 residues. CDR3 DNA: TGTGCCAGCAGTGATACAGGGGGCCCATCCACTGAAGCTTTCTTT. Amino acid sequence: CASSDTGGPSTEAFF.